These T cell receptor beta chains were read from a single sample in a study of blood T cell repertoires in COVID-19. Clones were sequenced by immunoSEQ multiplex PCR, and TCRdb holds only the in-frame ones, with some missing. Of around 250,000 clones in the sample, approximately 87% were seen once. The specimen was peripheral blood. These receptors all come from a man between 60 and 70 years old with acute or convalescent COVID-19. The CDR3 runs from the conserved cysteine through the conserved F or W. The D gene is left open where the match is weak. Clone sizes are given selectively: once, few, many, or a class where the clone is expanded.

cdr3_nt cdr3_aa d_call j_call v_call clone_size
TGTGCCAGCAGCCCGAGTACAGGGGGCACCGGGGAGCTGTTTTTT CASSPSTGGTGELFF TRBD1 TRBJ2-2 TRBV7-2 -
TGTGCCAGCAGCTTAGTTCCAGAATCCTACGAGCAGTACTTC CASSLVPESYEQYF - TRBJ2-7 TRBV7-2 -
TGTGCCAGTAGAATGGAGTACGAGCAGTACTTC CASRMEYEQYF - TRBJ2-7 TRBV6-6 -
TGCGCCAGCAGCTTGGTGGAGTTGGGTCTAGGCTACACCTTC CASSLVELGLGYTF - TRBJ1-2 TRBV5-1 -
TGTGCCTGGAGTCCAGGGCCTCCCACCGGGGAGCTGTTTTTT CAWSPGPPTGELFF - TRBJ2-2 TRBV30 -
TGTGCCAGCAGTGAAAGCCCCTCTGGAAACACCATATATTTT CASSESPSGNTIYF - TRBJ1-3 TRBV2 -
TGTGCCAGCAGCCGCGGACAGATGAAGATTAATTCACCCCTCCACTTT CASSRGQMKINSPLHF - TRBJ1-6 TRBV28 -
TGTGCCAGCAGTGAAGCGCGGGGGGGTGAGCAGTTCTTC CASSEARGGEQFF TRBD2 TRBJ2-1 TRBV2 -
TGTGCCAGCACCCCGGGGGTGTCTGAGCAGTTCTTC CASTPGVSEQFF - TRBJ2-1 TRBV12-3/TRBV12-4 -
TGTGCCAGCAGTAGGGGACAGGCGTCTAACGAGCAGTACTTC CASSRGQASNEQYF TRBD1 TRBJ2-7 TRBV28 -
TGTGCCAGCAGCCTGACTAGCGGGAGGGCCGCGGATACGCAGTATTTT CASSLTSGRAADTQYF TRBD2 TRBJ2-3 TRBV7-2 -
TGTGCCAGCAGTTCGACAGGGCTTTACAATGAGCAGTTCTTC CASSSTGLYNEQFF TRBD1 TRBJ2-1 TRBV27 once
TGCGCCAGCAGCTTGTTAGCCTACAATGAGCAGTTCTTC CASSLLAYNEQFF - TRBJ2-1 TRBV5-1 once
TGTGCCAGCAGCTTGTACTCGAGCTCCTACGAGCAGTACTTC CASSLYSSSYEQYF - TRBJ2-7 TRBV5-6 -
TGTGCCAGCAGGGCGGTGAACACTGAAGCTTTCTTT CASRAVNTEAFF - TRBJ1-1 TRBV6-5 -
TGTGCCAGCAGGGACAGCTTAAGCGATGAGCAGTTCTTC CASRDSLSDEQFF - TRBJ2-1 TRBV12-3/TRBV12-4 -
TGTGCCAGCAGTGCCGAACGACAGGGTGGAACCGGGGAGCTGTTTTTT CASSAERQGGTGELFF TRBD1 TRBJ2-2 TRBV6-4 -
TGTGCCAGCAGTTCTAGCGGGATCTTGGGTGAGCAGTTCTTC CASSSSGILGEQFF TRBD2 TRBJ2-1 TRBV2 -
TGCAGCGCCGAACTCAGGGGGTATGAGGAGACCCAGTACTTC CSAELRGYEETQYF TRBD1 TRBJ2-5 TRBV29-1 -
TGTGCCAGCAGGTACGACAGGGAAAGAAACACCATATATTTT CASRYDRERNTIYF TRBD1 TRBJ1-3 TRBV28 -
TGTGCCAGCAGTTCGCGGGGGGCGGATGAAAAACTGTTTTTT CASSSRGADEKLFF - TRBJ1-4 TRBV28 -
TGTGCCAGCAGCTTACTCCGGACAGGGAACACTGAAGCTTTCTTT CASSLLRTGNTEAFF TRBD1 TRBJ1-1 TRBV7-3 -
TGTGCCACCAGTTCGGATGGAGTAGGAAAACTGTTTTTT CATSSDGVGKLFF - TRBJ1-4 TRBV24-1 -
TGTGCCAGCAGCGTATCCGACAGGCGAGAGCAGTACTTC CASSVSDRREQYF - TRBJ2-7 TRBV9 -
TGTGCCAGCAGCGTAGTGGGGGGGCTGGACACCGGGGAGCTGTTTTTT CASSVVGGLDTGELFF - TRBJ2-2 TRBV9 -
TGTGCCACCAGCAGAGGATTATCCGCAACGGGAACAACTAATGAAAAACTGTTTTTT CATSRGLSATGTTNEKLFF - TRBJ1-4 TRBV15 -
TGCAGCGTTGAAGAAACCGGGACAGGGTACGAGCAGTACTTC CSVEETGTGYEQYF TRBD1 TRBJ2-7 TRBV29-1 -
TGTGCCAGCAGCCCCCCGGGTGGAACGCAGTATTTT CASSPPGGTQYF - TRBJ2-3 TRBV11-3 -
TGTGCCTGGAGTCAATACCACCAGACAGGTCAGGCTGGAAACACCATATATTTT CAWSQYHQTGQAGNTIYF - TRBJ1-3 TRBV30 -
TGTGCCAGTAGTCCCCGACAGGTCGGGTCTGGAAACACCATATATTTT CASSPRQVGSGNTIYF - TRBJ1-3 TRBV19 -
TGTGCCAGCAGCGTAGCGGGAACAGCCTCACTTAGAAACACCATATATTTT CASSVAGTASLRNTIYF - TRBJ1-3 TRBV9 many
TGCGCCAGCAGCCAAGCCTCTATCGTGCAGGGGGAATCGGCTTTCTTT CASSQASIVQGESAFF TRBD1 TRBJ1-1 TRBV4-1 -
TGTGCCACTATGACAGGGGAGTCCTACGAGCAGTACTTC CATMTGESYEQYF TRBD1 TRBJ2-7 TRBV2 -
TGTGCCAGCAGCTCCACCGGGACAGGGGTTGAAGCATACAATGAGCAGTTCTTC CASSSTGTGVEAYNEQFF TRBD1 TRBJ2-1 TRBV28 -
TGTGCCAGCAGCTTAAGATATCAACTCTCATCTGGAAACACCATATATTTT CASSLRYQLSSGNTIYF - TRBJ1-3 TRBV7-2 few
TGTGCCAGCACCCTAGCGGGAGCGAACGAGCAGTACTTC CASTLAGANEQYF TRBD2 TRBJ2-7 TRBV6-5 -
TGTGCCAGTAGTATAGAACAGAACACCGGGGAGCTGTTTTTT CASSIEQNTGELFF - TRBJ2-2 TRBV19 -
TGTGCCAGCAGCTGGCGGACAGGCTTGAACACTGAAGCTTTCTTT CASSWRTGLNTEAFF TRBD1 TRBJ1-1 TRBV3-1/TRBV3-2 -
TGTGCCAGTAGCCGGACCCGGGGGAACTATGGCTACACCTTC CASSRTRGNYGYTF - TRBJ1-2 TRBV19 -
TGTGCCAGCCAGGGACAGGGGGCCAACGAGCAGTACTTC CASQGQGANEQYF TRBD1 TRBJ2-7 TRBV19 -
TGCAGCTCTGAACTCCTTGATGGCTACACCTTC CSSELLDGYTF - TRBJ1-2 TRBV29-1 -
TGTGCCAGCAGCTCTATTCTGGGGGAGGGCCTTAATGAGCAGTTCTTC CASSSILGEGLNEQFF TRBD2 TRBJ2-1 TRBV7-3 -
TGTGCCAGCAGGCCGGACAGGGTCGGGGAAGAGACCCAGTACTTC CASRPDRVGEETQYF TRBD1 TRBJ2-5 TRBV27 -
TGTGCCACCAGCACCCAGGCCCTGGAAGAGACCCAGTACTTC CATSTQALEETQYF - TRBJ2-5 TRBV24-1 -
TGTGCCAGCAGTGACCGGGACAGCGCCTACGAGCAGTACTTC CASSDRDSAYEQYF TRBD1 TRBJ2-7 TRBV6-1 -